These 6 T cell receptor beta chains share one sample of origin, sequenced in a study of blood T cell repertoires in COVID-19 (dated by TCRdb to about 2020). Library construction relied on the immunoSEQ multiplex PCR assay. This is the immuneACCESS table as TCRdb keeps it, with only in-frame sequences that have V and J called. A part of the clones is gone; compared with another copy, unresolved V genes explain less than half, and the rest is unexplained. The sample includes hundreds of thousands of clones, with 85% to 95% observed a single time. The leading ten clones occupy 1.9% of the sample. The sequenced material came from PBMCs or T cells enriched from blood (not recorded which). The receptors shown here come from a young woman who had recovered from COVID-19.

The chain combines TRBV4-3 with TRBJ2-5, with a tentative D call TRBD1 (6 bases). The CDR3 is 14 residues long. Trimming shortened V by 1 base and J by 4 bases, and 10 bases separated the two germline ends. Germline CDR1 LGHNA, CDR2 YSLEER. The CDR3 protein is CASSQVNRAETQYF. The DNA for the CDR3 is TGCGCCAGCAGCCAAGTTAACAGGGCAGAGACCCAGTACTTC.

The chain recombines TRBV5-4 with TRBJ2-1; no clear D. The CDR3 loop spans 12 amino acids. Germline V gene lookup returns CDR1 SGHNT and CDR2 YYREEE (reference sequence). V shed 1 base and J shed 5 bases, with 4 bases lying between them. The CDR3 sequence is CASSLSHNEQFF. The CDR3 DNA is TGTGCCAGCAGCTTGAGCCACAATGAGCAGTTCTTC.

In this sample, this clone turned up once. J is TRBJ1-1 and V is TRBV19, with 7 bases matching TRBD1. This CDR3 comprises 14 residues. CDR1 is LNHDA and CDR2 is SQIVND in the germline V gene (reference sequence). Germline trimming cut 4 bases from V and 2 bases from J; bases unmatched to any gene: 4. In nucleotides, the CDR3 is TGTGCCAGTAGTAAAGACAGGGTCAACACTGAAGCTTTCTTT. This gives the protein CASSKDRVNTEAFF.

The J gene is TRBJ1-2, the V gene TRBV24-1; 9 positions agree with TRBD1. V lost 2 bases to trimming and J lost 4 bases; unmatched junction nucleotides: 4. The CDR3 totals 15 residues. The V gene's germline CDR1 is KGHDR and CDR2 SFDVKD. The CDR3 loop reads CATSDYRQGGYGYTF. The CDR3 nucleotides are TGTGCCACCAGTGATTACAGACAGGGGGGCTATGGCTACACCTTC.

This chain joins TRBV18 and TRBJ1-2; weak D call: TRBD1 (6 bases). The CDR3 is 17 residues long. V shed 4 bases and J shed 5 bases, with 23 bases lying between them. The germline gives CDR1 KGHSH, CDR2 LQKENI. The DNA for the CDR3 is TGTGCCAGCTCACAAACGGCAGGGGAAGGCCCGGGATATGGCTACACCTTC. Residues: CASSQTAGEGPGYGYTF.

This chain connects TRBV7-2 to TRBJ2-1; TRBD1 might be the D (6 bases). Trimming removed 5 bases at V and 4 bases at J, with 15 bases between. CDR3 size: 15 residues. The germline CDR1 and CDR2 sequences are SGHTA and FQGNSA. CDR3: CASSPEGESYNEQFF. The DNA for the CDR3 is TGTGCCAGCAGCCCCGAGGGGGAATCTTACAATGAGCAGTTCTTC.